This TCR beta chain was recorded in a study of cytomegalovirus exposure and HLA in healthy donors (dated by TCRdb to between 2016 and 2019). Regarding the study in general: According to a later analysis, the 120 or so validation repertoires were produced on the same platform as the roughly 720 repertoires of the first cohort. The aim of the study was to test whether cataloging public T cell receptors could identify signatures of past pathogen exposure. To predict cytomegalovirus infection status, the study brought together high-throughput TCR immunosequencing, statistical association of individual TCRs with disease status, and machine learning. Along with the approximately 600-subject first cohort, a separate validation cohort of over a hundred different subjects was used.

The donors belonged to the validation cohort of around 130 subjects, which was separate from the roughly 670-subject first cohort. The library was built by means of the immunoSEQ multiplex PCR assay. As for the original processing: A statistical classification framework was developed to diagnose cytomegalovirus status using the catalog of TCR beta chain sequences. TCRdb took over this immuneACCESS table, retaining in-frame rearrangements with V and J assigned. Such tables are incomplete; in checked studies, under half of the missing clones stem from an unresolved V gene, and the remainder is unexplained. V, J and clone size were drawn from that table, and D and trimming were deduced from the DNA. This sample lists approximately 300,000 clones; 75% to 90% were detected once. The ten largest clones add up to 0.65% to 0.85% of the sample. The germline ends are 6 bases apart after V is trimmed by 5 bases and J by 2 bases. The CDR3 holds 13 amino acids from the cysteine to the phenylalanine. Only CDR3 DNA is held: 39 bases, read in frame from base 1. CDR1 SNHLY and CDR2 FYNNEI were looked up in the germline V gene.

General conclusions and limits of the study: It was suggested by the authors that the approach could potentially be generalized to other disease states and immunological phenotypes. The study gave a list of 150 to 200 TCR beta chains associated with cytomegalovirus. Cytomegalovirus status was reported to be diagnosed by the classifier with high specificity and sensitivity in both the original and validation cohorts. In vitro tests confirmed that a few of the cytomegalovirus-associated TCR beta chains recognize cytomegalovirus antigens. Subsequent analysis determined that TCRs grouped into clusters in the first cohort also showed a tendency toward co-occurrence across the approximately 110 validation repertoires, and 85% to 95% of cluster scores exceeded 0. A later analysis lacked HLA typing for the validation cohort, so it scored co-occurrence in that cohort across all 120 repertoires. Across donors, most TCR sequences were observed very rarely, whereas some public TCRs were present in many individuals.

Concerning this clone itself: Its recognized antigen is unknown. No quality values exist for individual bases; no much larger clone is one base distant.

The sequence was obtained from a woman aged 18-29 years in good health and CMV-seronegative. This receptor chain uses TRBV2 and TRBJ2-2, with the D gene not confidently named. The sample was PBMCs. CDR3 loop: CASSNLNTGELFF. The nucleotide sequence reads as follows: TGTGCCAGCAGTAACCTAAACACCGGGGAGCTGTTTTTT.